This record covers a single T cell receptor beta chain. This record comes from a study of blood T cell repertoires in COVID-19. This CDR3 region has 13 residues. V was clipped by 6 bases and J by 2 bases, with 5 bases between them. Original analysis: The assay estimated nucleated cells by amplifying reference gene primers. Libraries were prepared by immunoSEQ multiplex PCR; TCRdb keeps only in-frame clonotypes and omits some of them. The V and J calls and the clone size are those of that table, but D and trimming were determined from the DNA. The table records 65,000 to 75,000 clones, roughly 91% of them present only once.

The TCR was taken from an elderly woman with active or convalescent COVID-19. Sequenced: peripheral blood. This chain links TRBV12-3 or TRBV12-4 with TRBJ2-6; D is ambiguous. The CDR3 bases are TGTGCCAGCAGCCAGGCTGGGGCCAACGTCCTGACTTTC. Translation gives CASSQAGANVLTF.